The clone carrying this T cell receptor (beta chain) was detected many times. This entry comes from a study of blood T cell repertoires in COVID-19. Across the study: PBMCs, B-cell-depleted T cells, or T cells provided the cDNA or gDNA that made up the material.

Trimming shortened V by 4 bases and J by 5 bases, and 10 bases separated the two germline ends. The germline V gene encodes CDR1 LNHDA and CDR2 SQIVND (reference sequence). The CDR3 sequence is 13 residues long. Authors' processing steps: Estimates of nucleated cell counts were drawn from the amplification of reference gene primers. Assay: immunoSEQ multiplex PCR; the TCRdb copy retains only in-frame clones and omits some. The D gene and trimming were derived from the DNA, and the V and J assignments and clone size from that table. This repertoire shows 160,000 or so clones, over 75% found once; its top ten account for 10% to 15%.

This chain uses TRBV19 with TRBJ2-3, with D hard to call. The sequenced sample consisted of peripheral blood. This clonotype was sampled from a man aged 65 to 85 who had recovered from COVID-19. The CDR3 DNA sequence: TGTGCCAGTAGTACCTACTCTTTAGATACGCAGTATTTT. It codes for CASSTYSLDTQYF.